This T cell receptor (beta chain) emerged from a study of CD8 T cells in Susac syndrome. TEMRA cells were FACS-enriched, unlike CD8+ and CD4+ T cells, which were negatively isolated. cDNA came from 0.5 to 1 ug RNA primed by random hexamers. One entry per CDR3 protein, called by TCRdb with MiXCR from the immunoSEQ multiplex PCR reads. The data show around 170,000 distinct CDR3 sequences, approximately 90% seen once. The CDR3 consists of 13 residues. V shed 8 bases and J shed 2 bases, with 13 bases lying between them. Germline CDR1 MNHNS, CDR2 SASEGT. Material: CD4+ T cells from PBMCs. This receptor was taken from a human donor in good health. This sequence joins TRBV6-1 and TRBJ2-7; maybe TRBD1 (6 bases). The CDR3 reads CASGSGQTYEQYF. The CDR3, as DNA: TGTGCCAGCGGGTCAGGACAGACCTACGAGCAGTACTTC.